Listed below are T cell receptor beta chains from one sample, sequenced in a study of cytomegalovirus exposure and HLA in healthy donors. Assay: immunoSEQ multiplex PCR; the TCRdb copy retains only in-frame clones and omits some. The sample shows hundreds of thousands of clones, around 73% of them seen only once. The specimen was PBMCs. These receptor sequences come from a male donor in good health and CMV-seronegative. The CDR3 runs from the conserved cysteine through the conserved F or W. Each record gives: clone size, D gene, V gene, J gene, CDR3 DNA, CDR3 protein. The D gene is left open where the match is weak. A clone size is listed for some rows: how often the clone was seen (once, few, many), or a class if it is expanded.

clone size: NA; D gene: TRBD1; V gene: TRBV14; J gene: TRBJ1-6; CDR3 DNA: TGTGCCAGCAGCCAAGGGGACAGCTATAATTCACCCCTCCACTTT; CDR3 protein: CASSQGDSYNSPLHF
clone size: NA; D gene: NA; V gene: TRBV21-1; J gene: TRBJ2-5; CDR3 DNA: TGTGCCAGCAGCAAAGAGGAGCGGGAGAGGCACGAGACCCAGTACTTC; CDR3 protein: CASSKEERERHETQYF
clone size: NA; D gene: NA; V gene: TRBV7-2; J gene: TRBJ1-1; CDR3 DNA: TGTGCCAGCAGAGACACAGTTGAAGCTTTCTTT; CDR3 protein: CASRDTVEAFF
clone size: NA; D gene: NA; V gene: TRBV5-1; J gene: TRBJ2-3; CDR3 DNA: TGCGCCAGCAAAGGGGTGCTAAGCACAGATACGCAGTATTTT; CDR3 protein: CASKGVLSTDTQYF
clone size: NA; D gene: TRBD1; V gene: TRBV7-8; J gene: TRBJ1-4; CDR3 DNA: TGTGCCAGCAGCCCGGCGGGACAGAAGTCTAATGAAAAACTGTTTTTT; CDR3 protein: CASSPAGQKSNEKLFF
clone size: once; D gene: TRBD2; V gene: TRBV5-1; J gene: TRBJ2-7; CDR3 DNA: TGCGCCAGCAGCTTGGGGTCTAGCGGGAGCTGGGGCGAGCAGTACTTC; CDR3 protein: CASSLGSSGSWGEQYF
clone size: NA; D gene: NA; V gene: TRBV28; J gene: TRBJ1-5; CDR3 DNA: TGTGCCAGCAGTTCGAGGGCTTTACCCCCTCAGCCCCAGCATTTT; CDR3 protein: CASSSRALPPQPQHF
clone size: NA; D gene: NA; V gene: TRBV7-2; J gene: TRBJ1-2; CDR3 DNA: TGTGCCAGCAGCCCGACTAGTTTTGTGTGGTACACCTTC; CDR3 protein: CASSPTSFVWYTF
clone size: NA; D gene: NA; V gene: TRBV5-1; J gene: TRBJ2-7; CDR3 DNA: TGCGCCAGCAGCTTTACAGGAGACCACGAGCAGTACTTC; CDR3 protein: CASSFTGDHEQYF
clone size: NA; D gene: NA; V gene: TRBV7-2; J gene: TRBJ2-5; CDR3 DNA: TGTGCCAGCAGCGAGAGGCGGGCAGGGAGGCTGGAGACCCAGTACTTC; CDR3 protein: CASSERRAGRLETQYF
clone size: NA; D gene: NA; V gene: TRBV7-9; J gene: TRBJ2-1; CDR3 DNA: TGTGCCAGCAGCTTTAAAAATGAGCAGTTCTTC; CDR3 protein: CASSFKNEQFF
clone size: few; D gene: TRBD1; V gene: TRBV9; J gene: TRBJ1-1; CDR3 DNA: TGTGCCAGCAGCGTGAGGGGACAGGGATTGAACACTGAAGCTTTCTTT; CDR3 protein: CASSVRGQGLNTEAFF
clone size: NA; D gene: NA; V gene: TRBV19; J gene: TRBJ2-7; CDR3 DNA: TGTGCCAGTAGCCTGCGACGGGCCTCGGGAGAGCAGTACTTC; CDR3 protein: CASSLRRASGEQYF
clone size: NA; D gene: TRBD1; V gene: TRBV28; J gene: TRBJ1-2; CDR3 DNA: TGTGCCAGCACCTTCTCCGGGACAGGGGGCGTTTCTGGCTACACCTTC; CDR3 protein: CASTFSGTGGVSGYTF
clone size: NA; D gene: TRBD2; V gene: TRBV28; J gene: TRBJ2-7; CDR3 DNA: TGTGCCAGCAGTCCTTATCAGGGAGGGAGGACCTACGAGCAGTACTTC; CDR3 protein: CASSPYQGGRTYEQYF
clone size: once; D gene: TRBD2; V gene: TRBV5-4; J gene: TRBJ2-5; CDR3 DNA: TGTGCCAGCAGCTTGGCAGGCGGGAGGCCAGAGACCCAGTACTTC; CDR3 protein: CASSLAGGRPETQYF
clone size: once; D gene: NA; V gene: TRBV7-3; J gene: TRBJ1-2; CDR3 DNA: TGTGCCAGCAGCTTCCCGGGTGACTATGGCTACACCTTC; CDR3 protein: CASSFPGDYGYTF
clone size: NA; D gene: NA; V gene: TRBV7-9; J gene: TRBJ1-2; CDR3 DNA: TGTGCCAGCAGCCCTCACGACATCTATGGCTACACCTTC; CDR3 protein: CASSPHDIYGYTF
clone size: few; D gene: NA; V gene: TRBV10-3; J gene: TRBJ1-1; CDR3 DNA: TGTGCCATCAATCTACAGGGACGAGGGACTGAAGCTTTCTTT; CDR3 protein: CAINLQGRGTEAFF
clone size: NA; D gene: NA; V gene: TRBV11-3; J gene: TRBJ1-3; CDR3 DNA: TGTGCCAGCAGCTCTATAAACTCTGGAAACACCATATATTTT; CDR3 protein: CASSSINSGNTIYF
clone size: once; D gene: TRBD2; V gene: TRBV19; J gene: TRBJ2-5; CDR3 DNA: TGTGCCAGTAGTATCCGTGGGAGGGGAGAGACCCAGTACTTC; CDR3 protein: CASSIRGRGETQYF
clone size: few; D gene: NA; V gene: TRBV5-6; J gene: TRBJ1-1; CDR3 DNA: TGTGCCAGCAGCTCCAAAGGGGTTACTGAAGCTTTCTTT; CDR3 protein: CASSSKGVTEAFF
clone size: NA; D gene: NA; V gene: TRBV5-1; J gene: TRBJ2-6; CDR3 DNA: TGCGCCAGCAGCCCCCCTATTCCCTCTGGGGCCAACGTCCTGACTTTC; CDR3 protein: CASSPPIPSGANVLTF
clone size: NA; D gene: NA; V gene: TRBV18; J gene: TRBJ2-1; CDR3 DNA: TGTGCCAGCTCACCAGAGGAGGACCCCTACAATGAGCAGTTCTTC; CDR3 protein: CASSPEEDPYNEQFF
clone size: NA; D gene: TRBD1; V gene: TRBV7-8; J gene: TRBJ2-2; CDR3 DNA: TGTGCCAGCAGCTTATCCTCGACAGGGCATACCGGGGAGCTGTTTTTT; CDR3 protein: CASSLSSTGHTGELFF
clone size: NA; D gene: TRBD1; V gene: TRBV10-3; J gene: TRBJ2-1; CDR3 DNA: TGTGCCATCAGTGACGGGACAGGGCACTACAATGAGCAGTTCTTC; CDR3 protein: CAISDGTGHYNEQFF
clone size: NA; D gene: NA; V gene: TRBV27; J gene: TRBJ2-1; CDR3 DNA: TGTGCCAGCAGTTTAGTGGCCTTTTACAATGAGCAGTTCTTC; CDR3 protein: CASSLVAFYNEQFF
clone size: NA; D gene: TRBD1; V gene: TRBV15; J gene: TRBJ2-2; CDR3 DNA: TGTGCCACCGGCCGGGACAGAGTGAACACCGGGGAGCTGTTTTTT; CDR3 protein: CATGRDRVNTGELFF
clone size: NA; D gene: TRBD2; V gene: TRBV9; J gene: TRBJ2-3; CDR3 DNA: TGTGCCAGCAGCGACAGCGGGAGGGCCTGGGACACAGATACGCAGTATTTT; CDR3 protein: CASSDSGRAWDTDTQYF
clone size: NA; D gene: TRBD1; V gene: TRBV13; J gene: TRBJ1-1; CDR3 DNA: TGTGCCAGCAGCCTCGACAGGGAGAACACTGAAGCTTTCTTT; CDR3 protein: CASSLDRENTEAFF
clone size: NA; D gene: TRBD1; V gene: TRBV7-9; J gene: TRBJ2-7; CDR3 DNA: TGTTCCAGCAGCTTAGCTCGGACAGGGACCTACGAGCAGTACTTC; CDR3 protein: CSSSLARTGTYEQYF
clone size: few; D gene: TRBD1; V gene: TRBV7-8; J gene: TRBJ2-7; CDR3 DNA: TGTGCCAGCAGCCGCCGGACAGGGGAGAGTTCCTACGAGCAGTACTTC; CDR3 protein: CASSRRTGESSYEQYF
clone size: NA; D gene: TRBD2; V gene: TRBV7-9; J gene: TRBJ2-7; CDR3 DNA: TGTGCCAGCAGCGTGGCGGGAGCGTACGAGCAGTACTTC; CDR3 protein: CASSVAGAYEQYF
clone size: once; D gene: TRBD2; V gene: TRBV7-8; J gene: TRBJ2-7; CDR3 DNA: TGTGCCAGCAGCACCCAAAGTAGCGGGGTGGAGCAGTACTTC; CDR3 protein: CASSTQSSGVEQYF
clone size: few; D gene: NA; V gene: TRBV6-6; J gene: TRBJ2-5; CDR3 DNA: TGTGCCGCAGGACTGGCCCAAGAGACCCAGTACTTC; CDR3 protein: CAAGLAQETQYF
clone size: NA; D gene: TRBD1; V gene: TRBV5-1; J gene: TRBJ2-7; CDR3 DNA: TGCGCCAGCAGGCAGACAGGGAACTCCTACGAGCAGTACTTC; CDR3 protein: CASRQTGNSYEQYF
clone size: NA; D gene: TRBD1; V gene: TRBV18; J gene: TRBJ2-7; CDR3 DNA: TGTGCCAGCTCGTTACAGGGGTACCCTTACGAGCAGTACTTC; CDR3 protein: CASSLQGYPYEQYF
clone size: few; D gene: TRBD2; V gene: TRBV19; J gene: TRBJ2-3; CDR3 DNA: TGTGCCAGCCGACTAGCGGGAGCAGATACGCAGTATTTT; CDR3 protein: CASRLAGADTQYF
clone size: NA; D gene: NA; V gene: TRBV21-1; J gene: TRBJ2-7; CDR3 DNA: TGTGCCAGCAGCAAAGCGACCAGGGCTGTAGTGGTATCCTCCTACGAGCAGTACTTC; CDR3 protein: CASSKATRAVVVSSYEQYF
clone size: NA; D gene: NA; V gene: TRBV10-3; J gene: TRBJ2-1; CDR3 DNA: TGTGCCATCAGGCTAGCTAGCGAGCGAAATGAGCAGTTCTTC; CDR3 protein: CAIRLASERNEQFF
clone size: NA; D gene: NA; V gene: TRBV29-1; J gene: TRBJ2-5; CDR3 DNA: TGCAGCGTTGACGCACAGCTTCAAGAGACCCAGTACTTC; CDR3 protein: CSVDAQLQETQYF
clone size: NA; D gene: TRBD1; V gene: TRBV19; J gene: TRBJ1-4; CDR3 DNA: TGTGCCAGTAGAAGGGACAGGGGAAAGGAAAAACTGTTTTTT; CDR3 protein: CASRRDRGKEKLFF
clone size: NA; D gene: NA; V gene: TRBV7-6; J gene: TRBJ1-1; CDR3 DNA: TGTGCCAGCAGCTTAGTAGAAACTGAAGCTTTCTTT; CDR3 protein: CASSLVETEAFF
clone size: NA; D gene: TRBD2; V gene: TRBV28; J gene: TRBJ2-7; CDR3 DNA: TGTGCCAGCGGACTAGCGGGAGGTTTAGGCTCCTACGAGCAGTACTTC; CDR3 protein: CASGLAGGLGSYEQYF
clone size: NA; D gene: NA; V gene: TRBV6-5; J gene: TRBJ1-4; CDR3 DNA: TGTGCCAGCAGTTACTCGAACAGGGCTAATGAAAGACTGTTTTTT; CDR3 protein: CASSYSNRANERLFF